These T cell receptor beta chains were read from a single sample in a study. TCRdb reanalysed the 5' RACE reads using MiXCR and keeps one entry per CDR3 protein. The sample holds fewer than 80,000 distinct CDR3 sequences, around a fifth seen once. The source material was memory CD4+ T cells sorted from a lymph node. Every receptor here comes from a female donor with breast cancer. Each CDR3 is given without its conserved first and last residue.

>TRBV6-5
ASSSTAFSYEQY
>TRBV4-1
ASSPVAGGAHNEQF
>TRBV20-1
SAGRTGSSYNEQF
>TRBV12-3/TRBV12-4
ASGPLDRNTEAF
>TRBV7-3
ASSLGGDRVDTQY
>TRBV20-1
SAPSDLSTDTQY
>TRBV3-1
ASKGMSTDTQY
>TRBV6-2/TRBV6-3
ATGGQADQY
>TRBV20-1
SARQASTGANVLT
>TRBV28
ASTDRTDGYT
>TRBV4-1
ASSQQDRGDTAAV
>TRBV9
ASSVREGTLYGYT
>TRBV20-1
SAHLLAGGKGDTQY
>TRBV9
ASSVGRDNEQF
>TRBV6-6
ASSYSMSVNCNQPQH
>TRBV18
ASSPRDRGTDTQY
>TRBV24-1
ATRDPGGTGRNEQF
>TRBV4-2
ASSQDDAGGSVGSSYEQY
>TRBV20-1
SARDSGVGYEQY
>TRBV2
ASSESQQPQH
>TRBV28
VSSSTSGDTDTQY
>TRBV20-1
SARGDPNTEAF
>TRBV5-1
ASSPLTGEDGYT
>TRBV29-1
SVGRVSGTEAF
>TRBV18
ASSPQGATYEQY
>TRBV5-1
ASSSGLAGGSEQF
>TRBV6-6
ASSYVSYNSPLH
>TRBV20-1
SAQTSADSPLH
>TRBV4-1
ASSPRQGGANYGYT
>TRBV29-1
SVAGTDSGNTIY
>TRBV4-1
ASRDRGGLVNYNEQF
>TRBV6-5
ASSYKGGGYT
>TRBV10-3
AISRAVSTDTQY
>TRBV9
ASSVGGAETQY
>TRBV7-2
ASSLVAGNIYNEQF
>TRBV12-3/TRBV12-4
ASRPGLAGTGELF
>TRBV5-1
ASSLDRLEAF
>TRBV3-1
ASSPAISGNTIY
>TRBV7-2
ASRSRDNHKAF
>TRBV6-2/TRBV6-3
ASSRRGDPGKGNQPQH
>TRBV5-5
ASLTGTGTGTDTQY
>TRBV5-1
ASSLQGSGNTIY
>TRBV12-3/TRBV12-4
ASSPNRGGNTEAF
>TRBV7-2
ASSQEVGGNQPQH
>TRBV6-5
ASGAGDTDTQY
>TRBV20-1
SASEVGYEQY